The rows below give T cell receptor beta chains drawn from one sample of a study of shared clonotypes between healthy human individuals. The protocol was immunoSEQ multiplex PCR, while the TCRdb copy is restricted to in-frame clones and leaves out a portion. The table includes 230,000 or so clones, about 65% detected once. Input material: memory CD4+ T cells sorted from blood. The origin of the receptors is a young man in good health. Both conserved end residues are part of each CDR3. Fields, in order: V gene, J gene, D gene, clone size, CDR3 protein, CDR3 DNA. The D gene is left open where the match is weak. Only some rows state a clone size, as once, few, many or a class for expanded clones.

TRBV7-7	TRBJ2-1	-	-	CASSLGLDNEQFF	TGTGCCAGCAGCTTAGGGCTAGACAATGAGCAGTTCTTC
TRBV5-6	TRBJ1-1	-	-	CASNTYGVPEAFF	TGTGCCAGCAACACATACGGGGTCCCTGAAGCTTTCTTT
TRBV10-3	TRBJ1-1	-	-	CAEPWRRPMMNTEAFF	TGTGCCGAGCCCTGGAGGCGGCCAATGATGAACACTGAAGCTTTCTTT
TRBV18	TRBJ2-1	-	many	CASSPQPSANEQFF	TGTGCCAGCTCACCACAACCATCGGCCAATGAGCAGTTCTTC
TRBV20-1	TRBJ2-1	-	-	CSATTSNEQFF	TGCAGTGCTACGACTAGCAATGAGCAGTTCTTC
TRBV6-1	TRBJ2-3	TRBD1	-	CASSLDRVLTDTQYF	TGTGCCAGCAGCTTAGACAGGGTGCTCACAGATACGCAGTATTTT
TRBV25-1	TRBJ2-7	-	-	CASSGNGYEQYF	TGTGCCAGCAGCGGGAATGGCTACGAGCAGTACTTC
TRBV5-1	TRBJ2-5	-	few	CASSLAGLQETQYF	TGCGCCAGCAGCTTGGCAGGGCTACAAGAGACCCAGTACTTC
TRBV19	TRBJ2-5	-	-	CASSGPFQAQYF	TGTGCCAGTAGTGGCCCGTTTCAGGCCCAGTACTTC
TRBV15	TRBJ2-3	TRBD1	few	CATSYKQGLSQYF	TGTGCCACCAGCTACAAACAGGGGCTCTCGCAGTATTTT
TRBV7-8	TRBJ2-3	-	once	CASSLAGFASTDTQYF	TGTGCCAGCAGCTTAGCGGGGTTCGCTAGCACAGATACGCAGTATTTT
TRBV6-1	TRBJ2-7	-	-	CASTPGNSREQYF	TGTGCCAGCACCCCGGGGAATTCGAGGGAGCAGTACTTC
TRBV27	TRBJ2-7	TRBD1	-	CASRGARDRGVQRSSYEQYF	TGTGCCAGCAGAGGAGCCCGGGACAGGGGGGTGCAAAGGAGCTCCTACGAGCAGTACTTC
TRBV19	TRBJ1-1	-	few	CASSIDSPGVTEAFF	TGTGCCAGTAGTATAGATTCCCCAGGGGTTACTGAAGCTTTCTTT
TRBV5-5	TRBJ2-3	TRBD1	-	CASTLEGATTDTQYF	TGTGCCAGCACCTTAGAGGGGGCTACCACAGATACGCAGTATTTT
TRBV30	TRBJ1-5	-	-	CAWGQPNQPQHF	TGTGCCTGGGGACAGCCAAATCAGCCCCAGCATTTT
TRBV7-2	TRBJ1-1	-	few	CASSQGPQDTEAFF	TGTGCCAGCAGTCAGGGTCCTCAAGACACTGAAGCTTTCTTT
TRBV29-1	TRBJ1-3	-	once	CSVEQTGSGNTIYF	TGCAGCGTTGAACAGACAGGTTCTGGAAACACCATATATTTT
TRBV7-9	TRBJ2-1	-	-	CASMKGEHNEQFF	TGTGCCAGTATGAAAGGGGAACACAATGAGCAGTTCTTC
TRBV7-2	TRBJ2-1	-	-	CASSPTGRNEQFF	TGTGCCAGCAGCCCGACGGGCCGGAATGAGCAGTTCTTC
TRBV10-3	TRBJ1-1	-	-	CAISESGGGEAFF	TGTGCCATCAGTGAGTCGGGGGGAGGTGAAGCTTTCTTT
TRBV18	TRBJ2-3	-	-	CASSLTPTTTDTQYF	TGTGCCAGCTCACTTACCCCTACGACCACAGATACGCAGTATTTT
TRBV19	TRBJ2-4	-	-	CASSVRTVYTIQYF	TGTGCCAGTTCTGTCAGGACAGTTTATACCATTCAGTACTTC
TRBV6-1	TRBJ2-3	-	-	CASSGRGTGTDTQYF	TGTGCCAGCAGTGGTAGGGGTACGGGCACAGATACGCAGTATTTT
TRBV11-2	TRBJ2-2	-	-	CASSLYSTGELFF	TGTGCCAGCAGCTTATATTCCACCGGGGAGCTGTTTTTT
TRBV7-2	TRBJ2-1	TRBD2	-	CASSLTSGRSNEQFF	TGTGCCAGCAGCCTGACTAGCGGGAGATCAAATGAGCAGTTCTTC
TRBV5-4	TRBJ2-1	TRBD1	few	CASSGTHRGHNEQFF	TGTGCCAGCAGCGGAACCCACAGGGGCCACAATGAGCAGTTCTTC
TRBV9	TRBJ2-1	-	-	CASSVDTHYNEQFF	TGTGCCAGCAGCGTTGACACACACTACAATGAGCAGTTCTTC
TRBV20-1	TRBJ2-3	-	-	CSTSGHTQYF	TGCAGTACGTCAGGGCATACGCAGTATTTT